This TCR beta chain was sequenced in a study of identical twins. One entry per CDR3 protein results from TCRdb running MiXCR on the 5' RACE reads. This sample has about 190,000 distinct CDR3 sequences, with 15% to 20% found just once. This clonotype was seen a few times. The data were also submitted as part of a second study, on T cells expressing NK-cell markers. That source reports: TCR beta repertoires came from sorted CD3+CD56+NKG2C+, CD3+CD56+NKG2C- and CD3+CD56-NKG2C+ T cells. In about six donors, dominant NKG2C+ clonotypes were roughly 1.0-8% of CD8+ T cells.

The TCR sequence derives from a woman younger than 35 in good health. Source material: CD8+ T cells sorted from blood.

Here the CDR3 reads CAIAETAGDTQYF. The CDR3 DNA follows: TGTGCCATCGCGGAGACCGCGGGAGATACGCAGTATTTT. V usage is TRBV10-3 and J usage is TRBJ2-3, with D perhaps TRBD2 (5 bases). The germline CDR1 and CDR2 sequences are ENHRY and SYGVKD. Trimming shortened V by 8 bases and J by 5 bases, and 14 bases separated the two germline ends. CDR3 length: 13 amino acids.